The rows below give T cell receptor beta chains drawn from one sample of a study of blood T cell repertoires in COVID-19. Assay used: immunoSEQ multiplex PCR; TCRdb lists only in-frame clones, some missing. Of 250,000 to 300,000 clones in the sample, roughly 90% were seen once. Material for sequencing was PBMCs or T cells enriched from blood (not recorded which). Receptor source: a woman aged 40 to 50 with acute COVID-19. Both conserved end residues are part of each CDR3. The order of the fields is V gene, D gene, clone size, J gene, CDR3 protein, CDR3 DNA. D genes are given only for firm matches. Expanded clones are given a class, and other clones once, few, many or no size at all.

TRBV5-1	TRBD1	.	TRBJ1-4	CASSPGQGNEKLFF	TGCGCCAGCAGCCCGGGACAGGGGAATGAAAAACTGTTTTTT
TRBV21-1	.	.	TRBJ2-3	CASSLPRRVF	TGTGCCAGCAGCCTACCCCGGAGGGTTTTT
TRBV11-2	.	.	TRBJ2-3	CASSVDPGVARNTQYF	TGTGCCAGCAGCGTTGATCCGGGAGTGGCACGCAATACGCAGTATTTT
TRBV2	TRBD1	.	TRBJ2-6	CASMRTGGPGANVLTF	TGTGCCAGCATGAGGACAGGGGGTCCTGGGGCCAACGTCCTGACTTTC
TRBV7-2	TRBD2	.	TRBJ2-7	CASSLEGGGSYEQYF	TGTGCCAGCAGCTTAGAGGGCGGGGGCTCCTACGAGCAGTACTTC
TRBV11-3	.	.	TRBJ1-1	CATGRGGNTEAFF	TGTGCCACTGGACGGGGGGGGAACACTGAAGCTTTCTTT
TRBV2	.	few	TRBJ2-1	CASSGRGQTYNEQFF	TGTGCCAGCAGTGGGAGAGGACAGACATACAATGAGCAGTTCTTC
TRBV7-2	.	.	TRBJ2-1	CASSTAKAAADNEQFF	TGTGCCAGCAGCACAGCCAAAGCAGCGGCTGATAATGAGCAGTTCTTC
TRBV28	TRBD1	.	TRBJ2-3	CASSQQGPLSTDTQYF	TGTGCCAGCAGCCAACAGGGGCCCCTTAGCACAGATACGCAGTATTTT
TRBV24-1	.	.	TRBJ2-7	CATSDSTGSYEQYF	TGTGCCACCAGTGATTCGACGGGTTCCTACGAGCAGTACTTC
TRBV25-1	TRBD2	.	TRBJ2-1	CASSPSSGRADEQFF	TGTGCCAGCAGTCCCTCTAGCGGGAGGGCCGATGAGCAGTTCTTC
TRBV5-1	TRBD2	.	TRBJ2-5	CASSEGLAGDWETQYF	TGCGCCAGCAGCGAGGGACTAGCGGGGGATTGGGAGACCCAGTACTTC
TRBV9	TRBD1	.	TRBJ2-6	CASSEGQGRAGANVLTF	TGTGCCAGCAGCGAAGGACAGGGGAGGGCGGGGGCCAACGTCCTGACTTTC
TRBV6-1	TRBD1	.	TRBJ2-7	CASSEAGQGSYEQYF	TGTGCCAGCAGTGAAGCCGGACAGGGATCCTACGAGCAGTACTTC
TRBV5-1	.	.	TRBJ1-2	CASSPLQQDGYTF	TGCGCCAGCAGCCCATTACAGCAGGATGGCTACACCTTC
TRBV28	TRBD1	.	TRBJ2-5	CASSPPGTGQETQYF	TGTGCCAGCAGCCCGCCCGGGACAGGACAAGAGACCCAGTACTTC
TRBV19	.	.	TRBJ1-1	CASSSQTTGNTEAFF	TGTGCCAGTAGTTCACAGACGACAGGGAACACTGAAGCTTTCTTT
TRBV12-3/TRBV12-4	.	.	TRBJ1-2	CASSLAENGYTF	TGTGCCAGCAGTTTAGCGGAGAATGGCTACACCTTC
TRBV4-1	TRBD2	.	TRBJ2-7	CASSQASGTAYEQYF	TGCGCCAGCAGCCAAGCTAGCGGGACTGCCTACGAGCAGTACTTC
TRBV28	TRBD1	.	TRBJ1-1	CASSSTGDSNTEAFF	TGTGCCAGCAGTTCCACAGGGGACTCGAACACTGAAGCTTTCTTT
TRBV30	.	once	TRBJ2-1	CAWSQGVAKQFF	TGTGCCTGGAGTCAGGGTGTGGCAAAGCAGTTCTTC
TRBV29-1	TRBD2	.	TRBJ2-5	CSVGLAGVQETQYF	TGCAGCGTTGGGCTAGCGGGAGTGCAAGAGACCCAGTACTTC
TRBV7-2	TRBD2	.	TRBJ2-3	CASSQSGIGTDTQYF	TGTGCCAGCAGCCAAAGCGGGATTGGCACAGATACGCAGTATTTT
TRBV4-2	.	.	TRBJ2-6	CASSQEMTSGANVLTF	TGTGCCAGCAGCCAGGAAATGACATCTGGGGCCAACGTCCTGACTTTC
TRBV6-5	.	.	TRBJ2-5	CASSSLQETQYF	TGTGCCAGCAGCAGTCTTCAAGAGACCCAGTACTTC
TRBV27	TRBD2	.	TRBJ2-1	CASSFPRLASGRGSYNEQFF	TGTGCCAGCAGTTTCCCTAGGTTGGCTAGCGGGAGGGGCTCCTACAATGAGCAGTTCTTC
TRBV6-1	TRBD1	.	TRBJ2-2	CASSERRTGNTGELFF	TGTGCCAGCAGTGAAAGAAGGACAGGGAACACCGGGGAGCTGTTTTTT
TRBV28	TRBD2	once	TRBJ2-1	CASSLAGGYNEQFF	TGTGCCAGCAGTTTAGCGGGGGGTTACAATGAGCAGTTCTTC
TRBV11-3	TRBD2	.	TRBJ2-3	CASSLGASGDPNTQYF	TGTGCCAGCAGCTTAGGAGCTAGCGGGGATCCGAATACGCAGTATTTT